One and the same sample provided the 20 T cell receptor beta chains below, sequenced in a study of blood T cell repertoires in COVID-19. TCRdb's copy holds only in-frame clones and misses some; the assay was immunoSEQ multiplex PCR. Of roughly 250,000 clones in the sample, 65% to 80% are singletons; the top ten hold over 3%. Specimen: peripheral blood. Receptor source: a woman in her forties with active or convalescent COVID-19.

The chain recombines TRBV3-1 (or the pseudogene TRBV3-2) with TRBJ2-7; possible D gene TRBD2, 5 bases. V gave up 0 bases and J gave up 0 bases, with 12 bases separating them. CDR3 length: 16 amino acids. Germline V lookup: CDR1 LGHDT, CDR2 YNNKEL (reference sequence). The CDR3: CASSQDLGAPSYEQYF. CDR3 nucleotide sequence: TGTGCCAGCAGCCAAGACCTGGGAGCCCCCTCCTACGAGCAGTACTTC.

The chain combines TRBV2 with TRBJ2-1, with 11 bases fitting TRBD2. CDR3 length: 17 residues. Germline V gene lookup returns CDR1 SNHLY and CDR2 FYNNEI. Losses at the gene ends were 4 bases for V and 5 bases for J; bases not matched to a gene: 10. The CDR3 nucleotides read TGTGCCAGCAGTGCCTCTCCGTTAGCGGGGGGGGACAATGAGCAGTTCTTC. Protein sequence: CASSASPLAGGDNEQFF.

This sequence joins TRBV5-5 and TRBJ1-3; D is undetermined. Per germline, CDR1 SGHKS and CDR2 YYEKEE (reference sequence). V dropped 0 bases and J dropped 4 bases, with 11 bases sitting between them. The CDR3 is made up of 15 amino acids. The chain's CDR3 is CASSLGTAGGNTIYF. The CDR3 nucleotides read TGTGCCAGCAGCTTGGGGACTGCGGGGGGAAACACCATATATTTT. The whole variable domain, filled in from reference TRBV5-5 and TRBJ1-3, reads DAGVTQSPTHLIKTRGQQVTLRCSPISGHKSVSWYQQVLGQGPQFIFQYYEKEERGRGNFPDRFSARQFPNYSSELNVNALLLGDSALYLCASSLGTAGGNTIYFGEGSWLTVV.

V is TRBV10-1 and J is TRBJ2-3, with TRBD2 matching 11 bases. The CDR3 length is 16 residues. Germline loops: CDR1 WNHNN, CDR2 SYGVQD (reference sequence). V lost 5 bases, J lost 2 bases, and 6 bases stayed unmatched. The CDR3 loop reads CASSLVAGGPTDTQYF. The CDR3 coding sequence is TGCGCCAGCAGTCTGGTAGCGGGGGGGCCCACAGATACGCAGTATTTT.

The genes are TRBV5-1 and TRBJ2-5; TRBD2 is a possible D gene (5 bases). This CDR3 contains 11 residues. The germline CDR1 and CDR2 sequences are SGHRS and YFSETQ. The V end was cut by 9 bases, the J end by 5 bases, with 11 bases between. CDR3 in DNA: TGCGCCAACAGAAGAGGGGAGACCCAGTACTTC. It specifies CANRRGETQYF.

The chain couples TRBV3-1 (or the pseudogene TRBV3-2) to TRBJ2-1, with D possibly being TRBD2 (5 bases). Trimming pared 0 bases from V and 3 bases from J, leaving 9 bases between. The CDR3 is 15 amino acids. The germline gives CDR1 LGHDT, CDR2 YNNKEL (reference sequence). CDR3 amino acids: CASSQDASRYNEQFF. CDR3 nucleotides: TGTGCCAGCAGCCAAGATGCTAGCCGCTACAATGAGCAGTTCTTC.

This clone was found once. This chain connects TRBV5-6 to TRBJ1-1; the match to TRBD1 covers 7 bases. Germline assignment: CDR1 SGHDT and CDR2 YYEEEE. This CDR3 is built from 16 residues. V was clipped by 3 bases and J by 1 base; unmatched bases: 9. Here the CDR3 DNA reads TGTGCCAGCAGCTGGGGGCCTCGGGACAGGAACACTGAAGCTTTCTTT. It encodes CASSWGPRDRNTEAFF.

The chain couples TRBV5-8 to TRBJ1-2; D is ambiguous. The germline V and J ends were trimmed by 1 base and 1 base, with 5 bases remaining between them. Germline V gene lookup returns CDR1 SGHTS and CDR2 YDEGEE. This CDR3 contains 13 residues. The CDR3 loop reads CASSLLNNYGYTF. The CDR3 DNA follows: TGTGCCAGCAGCTTGCTTAATAACTATGGCTACACCTTC.

There are many counts of this clone. The chain recombines TRBV19 with TRBJ2-3, with TRBD2 identical over 8 bases. Trimming at V came to 6 bases and at J to 1 base, leaving 3 bases not matched to a gene. Germline CDR1 LNHDA, CDR2 SQIVND (reference sequence). The CDR3 length is 14 residues. In DNA form, the CDR3 reads TGTGCCAGTAGGAAGACTAGCGGCACAGATACGCAGTATTTT. Residues: CASRKTSGTDTQYF.

This chain uses TRBV6-5 with TRBJ1-4; D is perhaps TRBD1 (6 bases). Germline V CDR1 and CDR2: MNHEY, SVGAGI. The ends were cut back, 7 bases at V and 11 bases at J, with 20 bases in the middle. The CDR3 extends over 14 amino acids. CDR3 sequence: CASIPSGVTGKLFF. The CDR3 DNA reads as TGTGCCAGCATTCCCTCAGGGGTGACGGGGAAACTGTTTTTT.

This clone has only one observation. The chain uses TRBV15 and TRBJ1-1; 7 bases agree with TRBD1. V lost 5 bases, J lost 10 bases, and 7 bases stayed unmatched. The CDR3 runs 12 residues. From germline, CDR1 is LNHNV and CDR2 YYDKDF (reference sequence). The CDR3, as DNA: TGTGCCACCAGCCCAGACAGGGCATTAGCTTTCTTT. Residues: CATSPDRALAFF.

The V and J genes are TRBV30 and TRBJ1-2; a possible D gene is TRBD1 (5 bases). Germline V gives CDR1 GTSNPN, CDR2 SVGIG (reference sequence). Trimming removed 4 bases from V and 6 bases from J, with 12 bases in between. The CDR3 runs to 12 residues. CDR3 nucleotide sequence: TGTGCCTGGAACGGGGGGACCAATGGCTACACCTTC. Its translation: CAWNGGTNGYTF.

This clone occurred once. This rearrangement joins TRBV14 to TRBJ1-2; TRBD1 might be the D (5 bases). Germline values: CDR1 SGHDN, CDR2 FVKESK. The length of the CDR3 is 14 residues. V shed 4 bases and J shed 4 bases, with 13 bases lying between them. The CDR3, as DNA: TGTGCCAGCAGCCGACGCGACAGATCCTATGGCTACACCTTC. Protein product: CASSRRDRSYGYTF.

There are a few counts of this clone. This chain links TRBV5-4 with TRBJ2-2; D is undetermined. Trimming pared 9 bases from V and 4 bases from J, leaving 19 bases between. Germline CDR1 SGHNT, CDR2 YYREEE (reference sequence). The CDR3 runs to 15 residues. The CDR3 loop is CAIGSVVRGTGELFF. Written as DNA, the CDR3 is TGTGCCATCGGCTCAGTAGTTAGAGGCACCGGGGAGCTGTTTTTT. The entire variable domain, with the rest obtained from reference TRBV5-4 and TRBJ2-2, is as follows: ETGVTQSPTHLIKTRGQQVTLRCSSQSGHNTVSWYQQALGQGPQFIFQYYREEENGRGNFPPRFSGLQFPNYSSELNVNALELDDSALYLCAIGSVVRGTGELFFGEGSRLTVL.

The V and J genes are TRBV30 and TRBJ1-1; no clear D gene. Looked up from germline, CDR1 is GTSNPN and CDR2 is SVGIG (reference sequence). Trimming stripped 3 bases from V and 1 base from J, with 9 bases between. This CDR3 contains 13 residues. CDR3 in amino acids: CAWSSGENTEAFF. The CDR3 DNA sequence: TGTGCCTGGAGCTCCGGGGAGAACACTGAAGCTTTCTTT.

This clone occurred once. This chain uses TRBV18 with TRBJ2-2; 7 nucleotides line up with TRBD1. The CDR3 is 16 amino acids. CDR1 and CDR2 (germline): KGHSH, LQKENI. The V and J ends lost 5 bases and 2 bases, in that order; junction bases with no gene match: 8. The CDR3 here is CASSSVGTENTGELFF. CDR3 nucleotides: TGTGCCAGCTCATCAGTCGGGACAGAAAACACCGGGGAGCTGTTTTTT.

The genes are TRBV27 and TRBJ2-4; the D gene is possibly TRBD2 (5 bases). The V gene lost 6 bases and the J gene lost 2 bases, with 14 bases spanning the gap. Germline values: CDR1 MNHEY, CDR2 SMNVEV (reference sequence). This CDR3 comprises 15 residues. The CDR3 DNA reads TGTGCCAGCAGCGAGAGGGCTTCTACCAAAAACATTCAGTACTTC. It yields the protein CASSERASTKNIQYF.

The chain couples TRBV6-4 to TRBJ1-6; perhaps TRBD1 as D (5 bases). Germline V gives CDR1 MRHNA, CDR2 SNTAGT. The ends were cut back, 6 bases at V and 14 bases at J, with 17 bases in the middle. This CDR3 has 13 amino acids. The CDR3 DNA reads as TGTGCCAGCAGGGGACTACTTAGATGGTCCCTCCACTTT. Translation: CASRGLLRWSLHF.

The chain couples TRBV29-1 to TRBJ2-4, with D tentatively TRBD1 (6 bases). The CDR3 extends over 13 amino acids. In germline, CDR1 is SQVTM, CDR2 ANQGSEA. With 3 bases removed from V and 7 bases from J, the gap between germline ends came to 13 bases. CDR3 in DNA: TGCAGCGTTGACAGGGGTCAAGGGAACATTCAGTACTTC. This gives the protein CSVDRGQGNIQYF.

This clone was picked up a small number of times. This rearrangement joins TRBV3-1 (or the pseudogene TRBV3-2) to TRBJ1-6; tentative D call: TRBD1 (5 bases). This CDR3 comprises 14 residues. The V and J ends lost 2 bases and 6 bases respectively, with 8 bases between them. CDR1 and CDR2 (germline): LGHDT, YNNKEL (reference sequence). The DNA for the CDR3 is TGTGCCAGCAGCCAACAAGGGGTTAATTCACCCCTCCACTTT. The encoded protein is CASSQQGVNSPLHF.